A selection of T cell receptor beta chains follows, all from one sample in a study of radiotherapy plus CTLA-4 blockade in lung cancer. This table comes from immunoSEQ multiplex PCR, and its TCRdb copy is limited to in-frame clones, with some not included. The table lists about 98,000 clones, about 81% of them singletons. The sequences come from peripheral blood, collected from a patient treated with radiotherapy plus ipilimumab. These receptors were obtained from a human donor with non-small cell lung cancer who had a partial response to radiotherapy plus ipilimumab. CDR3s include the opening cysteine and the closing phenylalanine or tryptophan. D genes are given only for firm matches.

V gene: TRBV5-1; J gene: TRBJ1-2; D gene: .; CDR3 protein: CASTPWGQEGYTF; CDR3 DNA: TGCGCCAGCACCCCATGGGGCCAGGAGGGCTACACCTTC
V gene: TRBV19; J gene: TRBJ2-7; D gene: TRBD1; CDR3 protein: CASSPRTGGYEQYF; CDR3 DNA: TGTGCCAGTAGTCCACGGACAGGGGGCTACGAGCAGTACTTC
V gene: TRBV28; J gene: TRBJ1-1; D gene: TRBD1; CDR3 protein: CASSSGTGGLTEAFF; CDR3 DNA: TGTGCCAGCAGTTCCGGGACAGGGGGCTTGACTGAAGCTTTCTTT
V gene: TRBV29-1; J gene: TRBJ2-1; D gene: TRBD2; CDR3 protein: CSGGGREAVYNEQFF; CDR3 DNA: TGCAGCGGTGGGGGGCGGGAGGCCGTATACAATGAGCAGTTCTTC
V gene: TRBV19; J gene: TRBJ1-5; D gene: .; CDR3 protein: CASSIVPGGNQPQHF; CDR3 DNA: TGTGCCAGTAGTATCGTCCCCGGGGGCAATCAGCCCCAGCATTTT
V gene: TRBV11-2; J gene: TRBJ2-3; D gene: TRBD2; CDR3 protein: CASSPLLAGVGDTQYF; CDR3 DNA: TGTGCCAGCAGCCCCTTACTAGCGGGAGTGGGAGATACGCAGTATTTT
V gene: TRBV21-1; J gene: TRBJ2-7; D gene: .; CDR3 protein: CASRIDTGIVYEQYF; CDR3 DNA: TGTGCCAGCAGGATCGACACAGGGATAGTCTACGAGCAGTACTTC
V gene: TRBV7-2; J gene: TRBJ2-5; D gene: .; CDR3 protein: CASSATTLQETQYF; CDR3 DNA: TGTGCCAGCAGCGCCACAACGCTCCAAGAGACCCAGTACTTC
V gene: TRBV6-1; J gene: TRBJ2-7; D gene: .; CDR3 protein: CASSNDKPYEQYF; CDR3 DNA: TGTGCCAGCAGTAATGACAAACCCTACGAGCAGTACTTC
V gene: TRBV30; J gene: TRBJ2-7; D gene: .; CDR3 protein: CAWKKAANSYEQYF; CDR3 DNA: TGTGCCTGGAAAAAGGCGGCAAACTCCTACGAGCAGTACTTC
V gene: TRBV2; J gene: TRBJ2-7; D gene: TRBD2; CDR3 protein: CASRGGLVSYEQYF; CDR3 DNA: TGTGCCAGCAGAGGGGGACTAGTCTCCTACGAGCAGTACTTC
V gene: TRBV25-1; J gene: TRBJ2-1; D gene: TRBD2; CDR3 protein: CASSEVGGEPTYNEQFF; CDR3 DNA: TGTGCCAGCAGTGAAGTGGGGGGGGAGCCAACCTACAATGAGCAGTTCTTC
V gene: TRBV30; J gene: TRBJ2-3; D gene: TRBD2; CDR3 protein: CAFRLAGPGGTDTQYF; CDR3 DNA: TGTGCCTTCCGACTAGCGGGACCAGGGGGCACAGATACGCAGTATTTT
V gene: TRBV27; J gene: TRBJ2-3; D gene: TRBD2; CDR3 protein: CASSSNSGRADTQYF; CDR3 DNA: TGTGCCAGCAGTTCTAATAGCGGGAGGGCAGATACGCAGTATTTT
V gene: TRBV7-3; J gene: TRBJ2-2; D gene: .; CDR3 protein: CASSLSPGTGELFF; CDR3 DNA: TGTGCCAGCAGCTTATCTCCAGGGACCGGGGAGCTGTTTTTT
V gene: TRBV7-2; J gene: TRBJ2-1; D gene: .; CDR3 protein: CASSLDRSSYNEQFF; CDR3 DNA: TGTGCCAGCAGCTTAGATAGAAGTTCCTACAATGAGCAGTTCTTC